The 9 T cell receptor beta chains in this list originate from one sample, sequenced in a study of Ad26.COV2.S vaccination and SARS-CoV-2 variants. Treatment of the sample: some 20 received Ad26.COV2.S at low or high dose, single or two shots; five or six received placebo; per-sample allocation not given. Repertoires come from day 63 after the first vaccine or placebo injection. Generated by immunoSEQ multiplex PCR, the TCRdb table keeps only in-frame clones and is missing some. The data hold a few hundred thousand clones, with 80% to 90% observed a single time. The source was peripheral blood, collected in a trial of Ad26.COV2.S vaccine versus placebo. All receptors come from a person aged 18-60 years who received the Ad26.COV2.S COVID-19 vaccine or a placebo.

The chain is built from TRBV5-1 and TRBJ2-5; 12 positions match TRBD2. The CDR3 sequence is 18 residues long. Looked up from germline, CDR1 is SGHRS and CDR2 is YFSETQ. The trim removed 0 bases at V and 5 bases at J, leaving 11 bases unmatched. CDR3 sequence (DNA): TGCGCCAGCAGCTTGGTGCTAGCGGGGGGGCCCGACGCGGAGACCCAGTACTTC. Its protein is CASSLVLAGGPDAETQYF.

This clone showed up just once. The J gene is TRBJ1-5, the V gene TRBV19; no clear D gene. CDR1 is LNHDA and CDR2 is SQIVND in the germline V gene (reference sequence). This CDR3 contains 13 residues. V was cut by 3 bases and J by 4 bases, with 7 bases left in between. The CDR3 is CASSMIGNQPQHF. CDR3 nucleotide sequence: TGTGCCAGTAGTATGATCGGGAATCAGCCCCAGCATTTT.

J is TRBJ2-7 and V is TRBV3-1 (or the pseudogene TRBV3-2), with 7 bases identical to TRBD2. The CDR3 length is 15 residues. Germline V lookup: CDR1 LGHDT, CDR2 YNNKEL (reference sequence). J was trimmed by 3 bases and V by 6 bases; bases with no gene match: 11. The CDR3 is CASSLSLAADYEQYF. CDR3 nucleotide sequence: TGTGCCAGCAGTCTCTCCCTAGCGGCCGACTACGAGCAGTACTTC.

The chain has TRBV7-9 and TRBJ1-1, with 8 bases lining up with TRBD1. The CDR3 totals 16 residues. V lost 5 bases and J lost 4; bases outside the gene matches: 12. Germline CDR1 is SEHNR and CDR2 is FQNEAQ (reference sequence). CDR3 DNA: TGTGCCAGCAGCCCGGAGGACAGGGCCGTGTTCACTGAAGCTTTCTTT. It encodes CASSPEDRAVFTEAFF.

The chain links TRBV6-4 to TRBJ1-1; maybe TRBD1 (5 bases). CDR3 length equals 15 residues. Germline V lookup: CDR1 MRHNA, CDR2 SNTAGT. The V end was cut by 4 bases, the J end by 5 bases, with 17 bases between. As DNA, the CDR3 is TGTGCCAGCAGTGTCGGCGGAGCAGGGTATACTGAAGCTTTCTTT. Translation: CASSVGGAGYTEAFF.

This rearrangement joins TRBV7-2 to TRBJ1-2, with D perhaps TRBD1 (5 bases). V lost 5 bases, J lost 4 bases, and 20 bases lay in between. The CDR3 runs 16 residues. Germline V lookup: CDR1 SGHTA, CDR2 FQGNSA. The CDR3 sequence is CASSVRGREWGYGYTF. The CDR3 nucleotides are TGTGCCAGCAGCGTAAGGGGCAGGGAGTGGGGCTATGGCTACACCTTC.

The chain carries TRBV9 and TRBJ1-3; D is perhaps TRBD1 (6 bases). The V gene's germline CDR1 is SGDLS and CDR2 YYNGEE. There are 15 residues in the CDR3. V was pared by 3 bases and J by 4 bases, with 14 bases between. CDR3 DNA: TGTGCCAGCAGCGCCCAATGGACAGCCGGAAACACCATATATTTT. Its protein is CASSAQWTAGNTIYF.

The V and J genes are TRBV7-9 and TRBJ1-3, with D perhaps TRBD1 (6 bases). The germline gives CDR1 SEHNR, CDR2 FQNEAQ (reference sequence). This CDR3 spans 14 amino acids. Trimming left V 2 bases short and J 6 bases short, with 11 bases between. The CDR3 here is CASSLRGRENTIYF. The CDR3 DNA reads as TGTGCCAGCAGCTTACGGGGGCGCGAAAACACCATATATTTT. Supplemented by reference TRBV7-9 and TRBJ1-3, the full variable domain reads DTGVSQNPRHKITKRGQNVTFRCDPISEHNRLYWYRQTLGQGPEFLTYFQNEAQLEKSRLLSDRFSAERPKGSFSTLEIQRTEQGDSAMYLCASSLRGRENTIYFGEGSWLTVV.

The CDR3 spells CASSLPLSTSEQFF. In DNA form, the CDR3 reads TGTGCCAGCAGCCTGCCCCTGTCCACAAGTGAGCAGTTCTTC. This sequence joins TRBV3-1 (or the pseudogene TRBV3-2) and TRBJ2-1; no definite D call. Between the trimmed V and J ends, which lost 4 bases and 9 bases, there was a span of 16 bases. The V gene's germline CDR1 is LGHDT and CDR2 YNNKEL (reference sequence). The CDR3 has 14 residues.